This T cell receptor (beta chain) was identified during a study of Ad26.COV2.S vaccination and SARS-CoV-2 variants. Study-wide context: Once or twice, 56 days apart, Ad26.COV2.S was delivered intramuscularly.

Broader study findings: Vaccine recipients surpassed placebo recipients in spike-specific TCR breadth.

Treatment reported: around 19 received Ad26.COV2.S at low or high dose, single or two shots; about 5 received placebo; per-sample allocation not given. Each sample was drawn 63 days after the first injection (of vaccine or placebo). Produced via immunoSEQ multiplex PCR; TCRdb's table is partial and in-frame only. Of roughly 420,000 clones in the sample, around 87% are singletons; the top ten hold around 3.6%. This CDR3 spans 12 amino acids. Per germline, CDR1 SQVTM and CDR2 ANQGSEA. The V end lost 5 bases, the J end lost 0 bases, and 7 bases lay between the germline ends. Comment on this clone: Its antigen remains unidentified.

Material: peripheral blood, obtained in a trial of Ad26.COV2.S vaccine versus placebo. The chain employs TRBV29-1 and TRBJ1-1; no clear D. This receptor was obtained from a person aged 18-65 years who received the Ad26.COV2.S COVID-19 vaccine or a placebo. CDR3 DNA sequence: TGCAGCGTTTCACAGCTGAACACTGAAGCTTTCTTT. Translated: CSVSQLNTEAFF. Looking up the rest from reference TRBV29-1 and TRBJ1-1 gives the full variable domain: SAVISQKPSRDICQRGTSLTIQCQVDSQVTMMFWYRQQPGQSLTLIATANQGSEATYESGFVIDKFPISRPNLTFSTLTVSNMSPEDSSIYLCSVSQLNTEAFFGQGTRLTVV.